This entry lists 26 T cell receptor beta chains sequenced from one sample in a study of shared clonotypes between healthy human individuals. The assay was immunoSEQ multiplex PCR, and TCRdb's table has in-frame clones only and misses some. This sample has hundreds of thousands of clones, with 60% to 80% found just once. Specimen: memory CD4+ T cells sorted from blood. The subset denotes: CD45RA-negative fraction. The source of these receptors is a woman between 25 and 40 years old in good health.

The V and J genes are TRBV29-1 and TRBJ2-3; D is uncertain. The CDR3 consists of 12 residues. CDR1 is SQVTM, CDR2 ANQGSEA, per germline. V was trimmed by 3 bases and J by 4 bases, leaving 8 bases between them. CDR3 coding DNA: TGCAGCGTTGACGACGGAGCAGATACGCAGTATTTT. It encodes CSVDDGADTQYF.

This chain joins TRBV14 and TRBJ1-2; tentatively, D is TRBD1 (6 bases). Looked up from germline, CDR1 is SGHDN and CDR2 is FVKESK. The V end was cut by 2 bases, the J end by 8 bases, with 12 bases between. CDR3 length: 13 residues. CDR3 sequence reads: CASSQRDIRGYTF. Written as DNA, the CDR3 is TGTGCCAGCAGCCAACGGGACATCAGGGGCTACACCTTC.

The chain carries TRBV19 and TRBJ2-7; D is undetermined. Trimming pared 6 bases from V and 6 bases from J, leaving 12 bases between. The CDR3 covers 12 residues. Germline CDR1 is LNHDA and CDR2 is SQIVND (reference sequence). The CDR3 loop reads CASSPGRVEQYF. CDR3 in DNA: TGTGCCAGTAGCCCCGGCCGGGTCGAGCAGTACTTC. The full variable domain, in which reference TRBV19 and TRBJ2-7 provide the parts outside the CDR3, is DGGITQSPKYLFRKEGQNVTLSCEQNLNHDAMYWYRQDPGQGLRLIYYSQIVNDFQKGDIAEGYSVSREKKESFPLTVTSAQKNPTAFYLCASSPGRVEQYFGPGTRLTVT.

The gene calls are TRBV19 and TRBJ2-5, with a weak D call TRBD2 (6 bases). TRBJ2-7 matches the DNA end more closely, so the J call is doubtful. The germline V gene has CDR1 LNHDA and CDR2 SQIVND (reference sequence). This CDR3 region has 14 residues. The CDR3 DNA sequence: TGTGCCAGTAGTATTTCGGTCCCCGGGAGCGAGCAGTACTTC. Protein sequence: CASSISVPGSEQYF.

The genes are TRBV7-5 and TRBJ2-2; the table's D gene call, TRBD2, was not cross checked with the DNA. TRBV7-5 is assigned pseudogene status. The CDR3 totals 18 residues. CDR3 loop: CVRSLVSSGSANTGELFF. The CDR3 bases are TGTGTCAGAAGCTTAGTATCGAGCGGGAGTGCGAACACCGGGGAGCTGTTTTTT.

The chain combines TRBV6-1 with TRBJ1-1; D not certain. Trimming took 3 bases from V and 3 from J, leaving 8 bases between them. The CDR3 runs 13 residues. CDR1 is MNHNS, CDR2 SASEGT, per germline. CDR3 in amino acids: CASSDQKYTEAFF. CDR3 coding DNA: TGTGCCAGCAGTGACCAGAAATACACTGAAGCTTTCTTT.

J is TRBJ2-3 and V is TRBV9; perhaps TRBD2 as D (5 bases). CDR3 length equals 16 residues. Per germline, CDR1 SGDLS and CDR2 YYNGEE. The V gene lost 3 bases and the J gene lost 2 bases, with 16 bases spanning the gap. The DNA for the CDR3 is TGTGCCAGCAGCGCCAACTGGAGAGGGAACACAGATACGCAGTATTTT. As protein: CASSANWRGNTDTQYF.

This clone was seen more than once but under ten times. The rearrangement uses TRBV7-9 and TRBJ2-7; 9 nucleotides match TRBD2. Trimming took 5 bases from V and 6 from J; bases not matched to a gene: 11. CDR3 length: 15 residues. Per the germline V gene, CDR1 is SEHNR and CDR2 is FQNEAQ (reference sequence). For the CDR3, the DNA is TGTGCCAGCAGCCCACAGGGTAGCGGGAGTAGCGAGCAGTACTTC. It codes for CASSPQGSGSSEQYF.

This clone was picked up a small number of times. The rearrangement links TRBV5-1 to TRBJ1-1, with 7 bases identical to TRBD1. The CDR3 contains 14 residues. Germline CDR1 is SGHRS and CDR2 is YFSETQ. The V and J ends lost 5 bases and 4 bases, in that order; junction bases with no gene match: 8. The CDR3: CASSRDSSSTEAFF. Written as DNA, the CDR3 is TGCGCCAGCAGTCGGGACAGCTCCTCCACTGAAGCTTTCTTT.

V usage is TRBV18 and J usage is TRBJ2-6, with D unresolved. Trimming took off 3 bases at V and 2 bases at J, with 11 bases between the two ends. This CDR3 has 16 amino acids. Per the germline V gene, CDR1 is KGHSH and CDR2 is LQKENI. CDR3 in amino acids: CASSPGSLPGANVLTF. CDR3 coding DNA: TGTGCCAGCTCACCGGGCTCCTTACCTGGGGCCAACGTCCTGACTTTC. Variable domain in full (rest from reference TRBV18 and TRBJ2-6): NAGVMQNPRHLVRRRGQEARLRCSPMKGHSHVYWYRQLPEEGLKFMVYLQKENIIDESGMPKERFSAEFPKEGPSILRIQQVVRGDSAAYFCASSPGSLPGANVLTFGAGSRLTVL.

The rearrangement links TRBV28 to TRBJ1-2, with a possible D match to TRBD1 (5 bases). Looked up from germline, CDR1 is MDHEN and CDR2 is SYDVKM. The ends were cut back, 3 bases at V and 8 bases at J, with 19 bases in the middle. The CDR3 spans 15 residues. CDR3 protein: CASSFSSGRMGGYTF. The CDR3 nucleotides are TGTGCCAGCAGTTTCTCCTCAGGGAGGATGGGCGGCTACACCTTC.

V gene TRBV27 combines with J gene TRBJ2-3, with D perhaps matching TRBD2 (6 bases). Looked up from germline, CDR1 is MNHEY and CDR2 is SMNVEV (reference sequence). There are 15 residues in the CDR3. Trimming stripped 4 bases from V and 7 bases from J, with 18 bases between. The CDR3, as DNA: TGTGCCAGCAGTTCCCGGGGGACCCTCCGAAATACGCAGTATTTT. It specifies CASSSRGTLRNTQYF.

This clone has a handful of counts. The V gene is TRBV7-9, the J gene TRBJ2-3; no clear D. The length of the CDR3 is 14 residues. Trimming shortened V by 3 bases and J by 1 base, and 8 bases separated the two germline ends. CDR1 and CDR2 from the germline V gene are SEHNR and FQNEAQ (reference sequence). The CDR3 loop is CASSFPGRTDTQYF. The CDR3 DNA reads TGTGCCAGCAGCTTTCCCGGCCGCACAGATACGCAGTATTTT.

This chain's CDR3 is CASRAGGNEQFF. The CDR3 nucleotides read TGTGCCAGCAGAGCGGGAGGGAATGAGCAGTTCTTC. The chain joins TRBV2 to TRBJ2-1; 10 positions agree with TRBD2. The germline gives CDR1 SNHLY, CDR2 FYNNEI. The CDR3 covers 12 residues. The V and J ends lost 6 bases and 7 bases, in that order; junction bases with no gene match: 0.

J is TRBJ2-7 and V is TRBV28; tentative D call: TRBD1 (6 bases). This CDR3 has 12 amino acids. The ends were cut back, 10 bases at V and 2 bases at J, with 12 bases in the middle. Germline V gives CDR1 MDHEN, CDR2 SYDVKM. CDR3 sequence reads: CATSGQPYEQYF. CDR3 nucleotide sequence: TGTGCCACCTCGGGACAACCCTACGAGCAGTACTTC. The full variable domain, with the rest looked up from reference TRBV28 and TRBJ2-7, is DVKVTQSSRYLVKRTGEKVFLECVQDMDHENMFWYRQDPGLGLRLIYFSYDVKMKEKGDIPEGYSVSREKKERFSLILESASTNQTSMYLCATSGQPYEQYFGPGTRLTVT.

As for this clone: This may be a read error: a much more frequent sequence differs by one nucleotide. The sample contains more than one DNA sequence encoding this CDR3. V and J are TRBV2 and TRBJ2-5; D not certain. CDR3 length equals 12 residues. V was shortened by 2 bases and J by 4 bases, with 5 bases between the two germline ends. Germline-derived CDR1 and CDR2 are SNHLY and FYNNEI. CDR3 in amino acids: CASSERRETQYF. CDR3 sequence (DNA): TGTGCCAGCAGTGAAAGACGAGAGACCCAGTACTTC.

The chain carries TRBV29-1 and TRBJ2-2; D is perhaps TRBD2 (6 bases). V lost 5 bases and J lost 1, with 8 bases in between. The CDR3 length is 13 residues. Germline V lookup: CDR1 SQVTM, CDR2 ANQGSEA. The CDR3 coding sequence is TGCAGCGTTCTTAGCGGGAACACCGGGGAGCTGTTTTTT. This translates into CSVLSGNTGELFF.

The genes are TRBV7-3 and TRBJ2-2; 7 bases agree with TRBD1. The V and J ends lost 5 bases and 6 bases, in that order; junction bases with no gene match: 9. CDR1 SGHTA and CDR2 FQGTGA come from the germline V gene. The CDR3 consists of 15 residues. The CDR3 spells CASSRQGEGAGELFF. The CDR3 nucleotides are TGTGCCAGCAGCCGCCAGGGGGAAGGGGCCGGGGAGCTGTTTTTT.

About this clone: This same CDR3 is encoded by further DNA sequences in the sample. The chain's CDR3 is CASSPRTSGYNEQFF. The CDR3 DNA sequence: TGTGCCAGCTCACCACGTACTAGCGGATACAATGAGCAGTTCTTC. The rearrangement uses TRBV18 and TRBJ2-1; 8 nucleotides line up with TRBD2. The length of the CDR3 is 15 residues. The V segment lost 1 base and the J segment 4 bases; nucleotides outside the gene matches: 3. From germline, CDR1 is KGHSH and CDR2 LQKENI.

The chain couples TRBV18 to TRBJ1-1; no reliable D call. The CDR3 consists of 15 residues. Germline CDR1 reads KGHSH; CDR2 reads LQKENI. Deletions cut 1 base from V and 4 bases from J, with 13 bases between. CDR3 in DNA: TGTGCCAGCTCACCACAGACAAGGACGGGCACTGAAGCTTTCTTT. This sequence encodes CASSPQTRTGTEAFF.

This chain links TRBV6-1 with TRBJ2-3; 7 nucleotides line up with TRBD2. This CDR3 region has 15 residues. V lost 2 bases, J lost 1 base, and 3 bases stayed unmatched. In germline, CDR1 is MNHNS, CDR2 SASEGT. CDR3 DNA: TGTGCCAGCAGTGAAAGTGCGGGGGGCACAGATACGCAGTATTTT. It encodes CASSESAGGTDTQYF.

The V call is TRBV15, the J call TRBJ2-7; D is unresolved. The CDR3 contains 14 residues. Trimming removed 5 bases from V and 6 bases from J, with 17 bases in between. CDR1 is LNHNV, CDR2 YYDKDF, per germline (reference sequence). The CDR3 reads CATSQMGILGEQYF. The CDR3 region has the DNA TGTGCCACCAGCCAAATGGGGATTTTAGGCGAGCAGTACTTC.

The chain has TRBV28 and TRBJ2-2, with a tentative D call TRBD1 (5 bases). The CDR3 extends over 15 amino acids. Germline V gives CDR1 MDHEN, CDR2 SYDVKM. V was clipped by 5 bases and J by 1 base, with 11 bases between them. CDR3: CASSRNRRNTGELFF. The CDR3 nucleotides read TGTGCCAGCAGTCGTAACAGGAGGAACACCGGGGAGCTGTTTTTT.

For this clone: This sample also contains other DNA sequences that code for the same CDR3. The rearrangement joins TRBV25-1 to TRBJ1-5; D is unclear. The CDR3 sequence is 12 residues long. CDR1 is MGHDK, CDR2 SYGVNS, per germline. V gave up 1 base and J gave up 3 bases, with 1 base separating them. This CDR3 is CASSESNQPQHF. CDR3 bases: TGTGCCAGCAGTGAATCCAATCAGCCCCAGCATTTT.

This clone was picked up one time. The rearrangement joins TRBV11-2 to TRBJ2-1, with 7 positions matching TRBD2. Germline CDR1 reads SGHAT; CDR2 reads FQNNGV. The CDR3 loop spans 12 amino acids. Unmatched junction bases numbered 5, after V lost 5 bases and J lost 10 bases. Written as DNA, the CDR3 is TGTGCCAGCAGCCCCCGGACTAGAGAGCAGTTCTTC. It is translated as CASSPRTREQFF.

The V and J genes are TRBV2 and TRBJ2-6, with TRBD1 as a possible D gene (5 bases). The CDR3 sequence is 16 residues long. Per germline, CDR1 SNHLY and CDR2 FYNNEI. Deletions cut 3 bases from V and 1 base from J, with 10 bases between. CDR3 region: CASSDVRQSGANVLTF. The DNA for the CDR3 is TGTGCCAGCAGTGACGTCAGACAGTCTGGGGCCAACGTCCTGACTTTC. Full variable domain (outside the CDR3, taken from reference TRBV2 and TRBJ2-6): EPEVTQTPSHQVTQMGQEVILRCVPISNHLYFYWYRQILGQKVEFLVSFYNNEISEKSEIFDDQFSVERPDGSNFTLKIRSTKLEDSAMYFCASSDVRQSGANVLTFGAGSRLTVL.